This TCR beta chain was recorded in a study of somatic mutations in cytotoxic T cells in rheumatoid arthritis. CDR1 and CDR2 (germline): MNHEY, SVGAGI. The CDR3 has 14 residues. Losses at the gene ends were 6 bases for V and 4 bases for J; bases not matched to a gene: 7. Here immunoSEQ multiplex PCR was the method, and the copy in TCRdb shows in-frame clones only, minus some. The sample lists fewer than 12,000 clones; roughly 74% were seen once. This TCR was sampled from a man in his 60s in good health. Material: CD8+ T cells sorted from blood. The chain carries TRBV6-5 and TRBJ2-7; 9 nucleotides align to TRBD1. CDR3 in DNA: TGTGCCAGCAGCGCCGGGACAGGGAAGTACGAGCAGTACTTC. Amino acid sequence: CASSAGTGKYEQYF.